This entry is about one T cell receptor (beta chain). Antigen: not known. CDR3 size: 12 residues. CDR1 and CDR2 from the germline V gene are MNHNY and SVGAGI (reference sequence). It was by 5' RACE with UMI labels that the TRB cDNA libraries were prepared. TCRdb reprocessed the 5' RACE reads and stores each CDR3 protein as one record, lacking DNA. This sample carries 150,000 to 160,000 distinct CDR3 sequences, with nearly 0.5% going to the ten biggest clones. These data are taken from a study of CXCR3-negative and CXCR3-positive naive CD8 T cells. The study's findings and limits: TRB CDR3s were more hydrophobic in CXCR3-positive than in CXCR3-negative naive cells.

The clonotype was recovered from a human donor in good health. Some clones in this sample may be carry-over from other donors' samples. Material: naive CXCR3+ CD8+ T cells from blood. As for subset: CD45RO-CCR7+CD27+CD95- naive CD8+ T cells expressing CXCR3 (TNR3+). V and J are TRBV6-6 and TRBJ2-7; the D gene TCRdb calls, TRBD1, cannot be checked with no DNA. This CDR3 is CASQGAGYEQYF.